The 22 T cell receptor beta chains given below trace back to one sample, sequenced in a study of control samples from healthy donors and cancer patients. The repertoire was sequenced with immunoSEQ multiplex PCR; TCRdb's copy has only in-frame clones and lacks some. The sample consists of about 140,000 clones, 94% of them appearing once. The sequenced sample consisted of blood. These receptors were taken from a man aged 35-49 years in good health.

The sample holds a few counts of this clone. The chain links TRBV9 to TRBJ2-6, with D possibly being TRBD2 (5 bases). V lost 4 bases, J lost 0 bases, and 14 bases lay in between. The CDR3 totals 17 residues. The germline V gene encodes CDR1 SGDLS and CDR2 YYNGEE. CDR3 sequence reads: CASSPWTLSSGANVLTF. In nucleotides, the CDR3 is TGTGCCAGCAGCCCCTGGACTTTAAGCTCTGGGGCCAACGTCCTGACTTTC.

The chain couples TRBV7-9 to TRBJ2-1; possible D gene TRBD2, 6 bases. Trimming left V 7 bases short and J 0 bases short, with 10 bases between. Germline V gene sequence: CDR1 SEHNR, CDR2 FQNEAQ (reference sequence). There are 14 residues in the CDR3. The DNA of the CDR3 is TGTGCCAGCAACGTCGGGAGCTCCTACAATGAGCAGTTCTTC. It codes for CASNVGSSYNEQFF.

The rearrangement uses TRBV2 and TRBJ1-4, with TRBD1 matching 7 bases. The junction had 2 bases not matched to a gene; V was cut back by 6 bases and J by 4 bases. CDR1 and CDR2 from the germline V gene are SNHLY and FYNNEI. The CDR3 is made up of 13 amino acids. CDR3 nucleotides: TGTGCCAGCAGGAGGGACAGTAATGAAAAACTGTTTTTT. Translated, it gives CASRRDSNEKLFF.

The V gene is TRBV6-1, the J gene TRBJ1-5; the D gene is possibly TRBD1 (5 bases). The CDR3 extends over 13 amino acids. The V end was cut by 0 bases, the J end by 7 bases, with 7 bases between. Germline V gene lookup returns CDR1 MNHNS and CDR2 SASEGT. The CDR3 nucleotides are TGTGCCAGCAGTGAAGCTCAGGGCCAGCCCCAGCATTTT. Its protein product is CASSEAQGQPQHF.

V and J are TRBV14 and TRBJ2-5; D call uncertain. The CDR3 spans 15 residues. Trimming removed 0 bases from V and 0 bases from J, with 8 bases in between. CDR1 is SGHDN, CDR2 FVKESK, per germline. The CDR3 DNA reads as TGTGCCAGCAGCCAAGATGAGACGTACCAAGAGACCCAGTACTTC. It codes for CASSQDETYQETQYF.

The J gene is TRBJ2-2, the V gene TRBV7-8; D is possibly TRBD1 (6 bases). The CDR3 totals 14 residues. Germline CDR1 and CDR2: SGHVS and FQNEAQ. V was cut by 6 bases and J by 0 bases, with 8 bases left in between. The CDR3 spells CASRRTANTGELFF. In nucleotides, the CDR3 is TGTGCCAGCAGGAGGACAGCGAACACCGGGGAGCTGTTTTTT.

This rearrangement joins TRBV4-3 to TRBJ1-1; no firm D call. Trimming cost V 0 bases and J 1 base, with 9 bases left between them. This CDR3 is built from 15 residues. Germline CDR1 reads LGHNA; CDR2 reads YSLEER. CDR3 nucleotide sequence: TGCGCCAGCAGCCAAGAGCGGGCAGAGAACACTGAAGCTTTCTTT. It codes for CASSQERAENTEAFF.

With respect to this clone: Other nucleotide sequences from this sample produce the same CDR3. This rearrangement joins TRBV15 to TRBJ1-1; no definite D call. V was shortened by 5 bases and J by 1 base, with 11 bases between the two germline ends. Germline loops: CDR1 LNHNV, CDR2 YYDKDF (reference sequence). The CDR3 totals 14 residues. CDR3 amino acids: CATSLQGENTEAFF. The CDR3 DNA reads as TGTGCCACCAGCTTACAAGGTGAGAACACTGAAGCTTTCTTT.

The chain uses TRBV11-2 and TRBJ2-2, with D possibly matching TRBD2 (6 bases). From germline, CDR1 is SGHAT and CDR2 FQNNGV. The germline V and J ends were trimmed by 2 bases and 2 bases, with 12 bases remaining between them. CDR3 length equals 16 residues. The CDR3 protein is CASSLNAAGNTGELFF. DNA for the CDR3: TGTGCCAGCAGCTTAAACGCAGCGGGCAACACCGGGGAGCTGTTTTTT.

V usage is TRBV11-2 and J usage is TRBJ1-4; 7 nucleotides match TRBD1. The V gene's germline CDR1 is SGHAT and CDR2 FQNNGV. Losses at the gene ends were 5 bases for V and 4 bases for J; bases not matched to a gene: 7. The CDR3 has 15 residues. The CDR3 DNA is TGTGCCAGCAGCCTACAGGGGAGTCTTAATGAAAAACTGTTTTTT. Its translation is CASSLQGSLNEKLFF.

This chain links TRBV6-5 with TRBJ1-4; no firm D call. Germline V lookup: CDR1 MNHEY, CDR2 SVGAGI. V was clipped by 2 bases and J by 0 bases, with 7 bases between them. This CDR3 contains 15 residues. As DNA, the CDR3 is TGTGCCAGCAGTTACCGGACTGCAACTAATGAAAAACTGTTTTTT. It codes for CASSYRTATNEKLFF.

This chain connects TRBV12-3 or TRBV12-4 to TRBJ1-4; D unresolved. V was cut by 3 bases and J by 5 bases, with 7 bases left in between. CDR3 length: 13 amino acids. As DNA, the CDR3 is TGTGCCAGCAGTTTGGGGTACAATGAAAAACTGTTTTTT. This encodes CASSLGYNEKLFF.

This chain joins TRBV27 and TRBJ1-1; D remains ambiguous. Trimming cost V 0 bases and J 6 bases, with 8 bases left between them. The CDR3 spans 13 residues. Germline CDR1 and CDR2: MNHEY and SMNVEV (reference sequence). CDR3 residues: CASSLSRISEAFF. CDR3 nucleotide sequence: TGTGCCAGCAGTTTATCGCGAATATCTGAAGCTTTCTTT.

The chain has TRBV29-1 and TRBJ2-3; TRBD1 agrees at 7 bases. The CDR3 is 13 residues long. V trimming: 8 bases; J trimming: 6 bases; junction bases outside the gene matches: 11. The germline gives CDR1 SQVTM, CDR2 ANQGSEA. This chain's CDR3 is CSRMDRQSDTQYF. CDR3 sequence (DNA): TGCAGCAGAATGGACAGGCAAAGCGATACGCAGTATTTT.

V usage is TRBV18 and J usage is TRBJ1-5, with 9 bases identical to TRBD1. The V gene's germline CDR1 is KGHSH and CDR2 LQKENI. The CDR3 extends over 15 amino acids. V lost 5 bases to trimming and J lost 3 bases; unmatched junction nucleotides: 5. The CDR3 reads CASSWDRVVNQPQHF. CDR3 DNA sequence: TGTGCCAGCTCATGGGACAGGGTGGTCAATCAGCCCCAGCATTTT.

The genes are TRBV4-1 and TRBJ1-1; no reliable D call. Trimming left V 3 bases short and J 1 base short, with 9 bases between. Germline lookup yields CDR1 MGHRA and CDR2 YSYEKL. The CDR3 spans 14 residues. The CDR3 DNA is TGCGCCAGCAGCCATGGTTGGGCGAACACTGAAGCTTTCTTT. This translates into CASSHGWANTEAFF.

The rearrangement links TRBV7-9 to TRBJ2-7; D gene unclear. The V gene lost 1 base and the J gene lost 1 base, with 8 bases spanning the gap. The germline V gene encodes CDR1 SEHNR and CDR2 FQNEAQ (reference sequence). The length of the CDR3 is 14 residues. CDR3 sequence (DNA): TGTGCCAGCAGCTTAGGGGCTGCTTCCTACGAGCAGTACTTC. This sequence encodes CASSLGAASYEQYF. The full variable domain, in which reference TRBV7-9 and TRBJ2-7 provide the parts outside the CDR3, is DTGVSQNPRHKITKRGQNVTFRCDPISEHNRLYWYRQTLGQGPEFLTYFQNEAQLEKSRLLSDRFSAERPKGSFSTLEIQRTEQGDSAMYLCASSLGAASYEQYFGPGTRLTVT.

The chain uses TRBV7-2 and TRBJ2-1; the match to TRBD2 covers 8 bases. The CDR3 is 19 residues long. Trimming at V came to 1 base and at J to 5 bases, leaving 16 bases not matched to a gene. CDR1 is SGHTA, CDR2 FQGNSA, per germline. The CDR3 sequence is CASSLGPGFLTSVNNEQFF. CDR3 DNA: TGTGCCAGCAGCTTAGGTCCCGGTTTCTTGACTAGCGTGAACAATGAGCAGTTCTTC.

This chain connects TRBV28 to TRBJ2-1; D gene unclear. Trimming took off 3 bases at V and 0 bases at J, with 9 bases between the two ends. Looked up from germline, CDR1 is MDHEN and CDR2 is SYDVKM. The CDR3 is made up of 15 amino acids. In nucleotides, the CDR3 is TGTGCCAGCAGTTTTAAGGTCTTCTCCTACAATGAGCAGTTCTTC. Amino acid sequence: CASSFKVFSYNEQFF. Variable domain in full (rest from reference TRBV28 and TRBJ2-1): DVKVTQSSRYLVKRTGEKVFLECVQDMDHENMFWYRQDPGLGLRLIYFSYDVKMKEKGDIPEGYSVSREKKERFSLILESASTNQTSMYLCASSFKVFSYNEQFFGPGTRLTVL.

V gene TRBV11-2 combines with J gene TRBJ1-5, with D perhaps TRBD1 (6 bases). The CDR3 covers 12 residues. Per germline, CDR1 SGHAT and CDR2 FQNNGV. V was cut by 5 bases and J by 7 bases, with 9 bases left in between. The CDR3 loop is CASSRGGQPQHF. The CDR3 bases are TGTGCCAGCAGCCGGGGGGGCCAGCCCCAGCATTTT.

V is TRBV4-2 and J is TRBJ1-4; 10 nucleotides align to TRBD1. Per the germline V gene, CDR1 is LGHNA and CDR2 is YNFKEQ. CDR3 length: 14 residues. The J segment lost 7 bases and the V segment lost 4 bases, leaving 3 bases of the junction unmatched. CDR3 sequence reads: CASSPRDRGEKLFF. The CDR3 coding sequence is TGTGCCAGCAGCCCACGGGACAGGGGTGAAAAACTGTTTTTT.

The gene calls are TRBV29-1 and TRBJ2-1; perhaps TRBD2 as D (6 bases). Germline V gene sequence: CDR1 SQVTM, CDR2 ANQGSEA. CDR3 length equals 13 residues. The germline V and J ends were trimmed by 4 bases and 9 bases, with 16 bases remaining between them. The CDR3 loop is CSVAVGLEGEQFF. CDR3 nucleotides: TGCAGCGTTGCCGTCGGGCTGGAGGGTGAGCAGTTCTTC.